This T cell receptor (beta chain) was captured by sequencing in a study of cytomegalovirus exposure and HLA in healthy donors. Study findings and constraints: Overall, under 200 TCR beta chains were annotated as cytomegalovirus-associated.

PCR employed 60 Vbeta and 13 Jbeta primers. Profiled with immunoSEQ multiplex PCR; TCRdb holds only in-frame clones, not every one. Of 90,000 to 120,000 clones detected, roughly 73% appear once; the ten largest clones hold roughly 8.2%. Germline CDR1 MNHEY, CDR2 SVGAGI. This CDR3 region has 16 residues. V lost 0 bases to trimming and J lost 0 bases, with 6 bases between them. This clone was found once. Its antigen is as yet unknown. The chain couples TRBV6-5 to TRBJ2-6; weak D call: TRBD1 (5 bases). This clonotype was sampled from a man aged 30 to 39 in good health and CMV-seronegative. The specimen was PBMCs. This CDR3 is CASSYSGVSGANVLTF. The CDR3 DNA follows: TGTGCCAGCAGTTACTCAGGGGTCTCTGGGGCCAACGTCCTGACTTTC.